This record covers a single TCR beta chain. This sample stems from a study of blood T cell repertoires in COVID-19. This table comes from immunoSEQ multiplex PCR, and its TCRdb copy is limited to in-frame clones, with some not included. The sample lists hundreds of thousands of clones; about nine tenths were seen once. V lost 3 bases, J lost 4 bases, and 5 bases stayed unmatched. The CDR3 is 14 amino acids. The V gene's germline CDR1 is LGHNA and CDR2 YNFKEQ. J is TRBJ1-2 and V is TRBV4-2; 7 bases agree with TRBD1. The sample was PBMCs or T cells enriched from blood (not recorded which). This receptor was identified in a man in his fifties who had been exposed to COVID-19. The CDR3 sequence is CASSHGDRVYGYTF. The CDR3 DNA sequence: TGTGCCAGCAGCCACGGTGACAGGGTCTATGGCTACACCTTC.